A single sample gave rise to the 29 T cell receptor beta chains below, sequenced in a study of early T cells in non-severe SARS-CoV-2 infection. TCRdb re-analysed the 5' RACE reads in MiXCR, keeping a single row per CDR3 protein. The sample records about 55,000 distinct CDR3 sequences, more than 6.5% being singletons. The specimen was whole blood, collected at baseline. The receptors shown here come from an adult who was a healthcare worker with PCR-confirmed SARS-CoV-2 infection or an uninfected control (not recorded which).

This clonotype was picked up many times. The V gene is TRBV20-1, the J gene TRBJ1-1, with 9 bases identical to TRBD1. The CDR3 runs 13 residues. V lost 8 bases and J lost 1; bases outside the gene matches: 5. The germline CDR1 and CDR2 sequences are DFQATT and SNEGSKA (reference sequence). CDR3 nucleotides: TGCAGTCCGAGGACAGGGGAGAACACTGAAGCTTTCTTT. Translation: CSPRTGENTEAFF.

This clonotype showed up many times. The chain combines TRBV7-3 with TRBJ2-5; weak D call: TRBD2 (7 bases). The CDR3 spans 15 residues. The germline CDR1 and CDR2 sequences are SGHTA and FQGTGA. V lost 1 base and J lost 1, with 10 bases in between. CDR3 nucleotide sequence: TGTGCCAGCAGCTTAAGCGGGGGCCTCCAAGAGACCCAGTACTTC. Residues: CASSLSGGLQETQYF.

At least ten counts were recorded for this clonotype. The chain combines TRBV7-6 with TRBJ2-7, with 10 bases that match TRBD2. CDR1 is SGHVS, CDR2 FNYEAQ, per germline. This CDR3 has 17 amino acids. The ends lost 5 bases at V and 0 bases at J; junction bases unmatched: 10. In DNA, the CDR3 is TGTGCCAGCAGCCTTTTTTCTAGCGGGGGTTTCTCCTACGAGCAGTACTTC. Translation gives CASSLFSSGGFSYEQYF.

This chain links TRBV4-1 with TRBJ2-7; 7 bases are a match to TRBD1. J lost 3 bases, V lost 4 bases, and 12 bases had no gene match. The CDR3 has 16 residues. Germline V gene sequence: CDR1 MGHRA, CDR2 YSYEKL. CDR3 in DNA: TGCGCCAGCAGCCGGGGGACAGCCGCCAAAGACTACGAGCAGTACTTC. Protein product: CASSRGTAAKDYEQYF.

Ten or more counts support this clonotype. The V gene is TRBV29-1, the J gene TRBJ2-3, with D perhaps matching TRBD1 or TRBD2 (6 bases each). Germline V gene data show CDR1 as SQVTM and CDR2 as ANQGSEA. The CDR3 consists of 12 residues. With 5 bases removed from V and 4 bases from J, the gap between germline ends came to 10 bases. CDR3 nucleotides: TGCAGCGTTTCCCGGGGGCCAGATACGCAGTATTTT. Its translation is CSVSRGPDTQYF.

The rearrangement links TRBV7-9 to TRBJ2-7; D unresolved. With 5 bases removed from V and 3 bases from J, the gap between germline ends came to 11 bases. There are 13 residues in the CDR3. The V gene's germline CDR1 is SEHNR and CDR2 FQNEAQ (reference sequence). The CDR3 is CASSLPYSYEQYF. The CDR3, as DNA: TGTGCCAGCAGCCTACCCTACAGCTACGAGCAGTACTTC.

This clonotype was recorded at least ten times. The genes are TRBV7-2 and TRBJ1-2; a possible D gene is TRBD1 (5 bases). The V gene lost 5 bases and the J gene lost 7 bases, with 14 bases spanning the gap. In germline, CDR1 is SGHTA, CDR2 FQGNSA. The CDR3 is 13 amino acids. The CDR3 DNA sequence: TGTGCCAGCAGCCCCACGACGGGGCCTGGCTACACCTTC. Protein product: CASSPTTGPGYTF.

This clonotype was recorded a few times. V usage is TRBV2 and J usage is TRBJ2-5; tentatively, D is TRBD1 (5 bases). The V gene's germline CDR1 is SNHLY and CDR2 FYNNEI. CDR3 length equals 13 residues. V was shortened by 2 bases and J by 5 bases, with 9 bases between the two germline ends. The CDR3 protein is CASSEIPGETQYF. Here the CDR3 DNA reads TGTGCCAGCAGTGAAATTCCAGGGGAGACCCAGTACTTC.

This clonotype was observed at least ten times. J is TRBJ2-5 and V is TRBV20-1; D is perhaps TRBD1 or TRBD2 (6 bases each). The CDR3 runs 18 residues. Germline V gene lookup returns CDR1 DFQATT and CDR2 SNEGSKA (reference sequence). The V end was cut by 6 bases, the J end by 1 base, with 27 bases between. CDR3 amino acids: CSARRIGGAGLTQETQYF. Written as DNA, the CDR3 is TGCAGTGCCAGACGAATCGGGGGCGCGGGGCTAACCCAAGAGACCCAGTACTTC.

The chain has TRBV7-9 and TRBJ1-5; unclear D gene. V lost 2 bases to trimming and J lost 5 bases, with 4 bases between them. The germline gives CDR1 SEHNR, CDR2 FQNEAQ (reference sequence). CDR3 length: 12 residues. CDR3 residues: CASSLNYQPQHF. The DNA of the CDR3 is TGTGCCAGCAGCTTAAATTATCAGCCCCAGCATTTT.

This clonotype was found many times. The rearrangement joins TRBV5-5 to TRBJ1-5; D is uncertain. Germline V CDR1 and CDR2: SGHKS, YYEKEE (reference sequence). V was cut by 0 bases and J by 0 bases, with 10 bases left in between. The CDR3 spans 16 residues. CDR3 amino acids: CASSLAGVGSNQPQHF. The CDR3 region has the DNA TGTGCCAGCAGCTTGGCCGGGGTCGGTAGCAATCAGCCCCAGCATTTT. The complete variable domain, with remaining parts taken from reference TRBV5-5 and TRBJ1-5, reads DAGVTQSPTHLIKTRGQQVTLRCSPISGHKSVSWYQQVLGQGPQFIFQYYEKEERGRGNFPDRFSARQFPNYSSELNVNALLLGDSALYLCASSLAGVGSNQPQHFGDGTRLSIL.

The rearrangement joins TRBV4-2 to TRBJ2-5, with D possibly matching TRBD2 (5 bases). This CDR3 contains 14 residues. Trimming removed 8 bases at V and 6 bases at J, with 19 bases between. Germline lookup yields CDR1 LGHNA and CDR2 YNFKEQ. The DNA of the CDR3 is TGTGCCAGCCACGGCGGGCCACGAGGGAAGACCCAGTACTTC. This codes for CASHGGPRGKTQYF.

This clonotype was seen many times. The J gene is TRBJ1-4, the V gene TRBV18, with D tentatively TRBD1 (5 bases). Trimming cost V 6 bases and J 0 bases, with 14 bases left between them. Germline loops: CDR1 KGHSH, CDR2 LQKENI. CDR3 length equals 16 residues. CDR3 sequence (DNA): TGTGCCAGCTCCCCTGGGACTCCTGCAACTAATGAAAAACTGTTTTTT. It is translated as CASSPGTPATNEKLFF.

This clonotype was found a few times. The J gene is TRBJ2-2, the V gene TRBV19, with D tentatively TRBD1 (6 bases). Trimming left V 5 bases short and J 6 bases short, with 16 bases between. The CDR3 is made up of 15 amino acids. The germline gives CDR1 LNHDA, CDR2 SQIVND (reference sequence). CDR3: CASSSQGFLAGELFF. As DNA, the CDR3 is TGTGCCAGTAGTTCACAGGGATTCCTGGCCGGGGAGCTGTTTTTT.

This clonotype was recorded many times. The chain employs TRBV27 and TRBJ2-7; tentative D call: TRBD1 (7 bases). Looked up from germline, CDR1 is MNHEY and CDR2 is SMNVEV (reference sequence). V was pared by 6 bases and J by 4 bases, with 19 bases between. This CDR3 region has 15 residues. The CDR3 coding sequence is TGTGCCAGCAGCCTTCGGGGGACAGCCTTATACGAGCAGTACTTC. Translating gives CASSLRGTALYEQYF.

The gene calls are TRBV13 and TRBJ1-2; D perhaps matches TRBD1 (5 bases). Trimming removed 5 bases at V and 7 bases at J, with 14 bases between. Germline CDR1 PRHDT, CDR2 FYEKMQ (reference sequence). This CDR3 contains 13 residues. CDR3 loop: CASSTGTRGGYTF. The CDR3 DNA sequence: TGTGCCAGCAGCACCGGGACGCGAGGTGGCTACACCTTC.

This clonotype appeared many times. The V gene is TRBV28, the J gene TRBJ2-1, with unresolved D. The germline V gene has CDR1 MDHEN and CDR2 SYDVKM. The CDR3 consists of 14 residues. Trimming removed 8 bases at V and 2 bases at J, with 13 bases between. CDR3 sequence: CASSPRAPYNEQFF. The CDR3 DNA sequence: TGTGCCAGCTCCCCACGGGCCCCCTACAATGAGCAGTTCTTC. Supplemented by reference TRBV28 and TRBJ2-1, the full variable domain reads DVKVTQSSRYLVKRTGEKVFLECVQDMDHENMFWYRQDPGLGLRLIYFSYDVKMKEKGDIPEGYSVSREKKERFSLILESASTNQTSMYLCASSPRAPYNEQFFGPGTRLTVL.

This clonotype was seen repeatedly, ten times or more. CDR3 sequence reads: CASRDLNYEQYF. Written as DNA, the CDR3 is TGTGCCAGCAGGGACTTAAACTACGAGCAGTACTTC. The chain has TRBV6-1 and TRBJ2-7, with a tentative D call TRBD2 (5 bases). The CDR3 runs 12 residues. From germline, CDR1 is MNHNS and CDR2 SASEGT. Trimming shortened V by 6 bases and J by 3 bases, and 9 bases separated the two germline ends.

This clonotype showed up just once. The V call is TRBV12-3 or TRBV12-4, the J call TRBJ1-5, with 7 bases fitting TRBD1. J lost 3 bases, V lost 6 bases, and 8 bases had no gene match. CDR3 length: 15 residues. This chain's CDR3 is CASRKQGRVNQPQHF. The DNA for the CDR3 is TGTGCCAGCAGGAAACAGGGGAGGGTCAATCAGCCCCAGCATTTT.

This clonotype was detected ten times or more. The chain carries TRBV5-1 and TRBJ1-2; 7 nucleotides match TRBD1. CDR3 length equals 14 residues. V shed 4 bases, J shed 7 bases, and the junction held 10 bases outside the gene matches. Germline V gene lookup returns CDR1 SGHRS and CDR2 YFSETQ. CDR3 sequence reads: CASSPDRNYGGYTF. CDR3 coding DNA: TGCGCCAGCAGCCCGGACAGGAACTACGGTGGCTACACCTTC.

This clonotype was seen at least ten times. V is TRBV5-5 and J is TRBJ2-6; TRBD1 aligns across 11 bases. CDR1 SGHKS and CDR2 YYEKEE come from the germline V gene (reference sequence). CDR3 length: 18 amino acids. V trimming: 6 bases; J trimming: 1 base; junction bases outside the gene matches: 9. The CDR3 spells CASTRRGQGGSGANVLTF. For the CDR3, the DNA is TGTGCCAGCACCCGACGGGGACAGGGGGGATCTGGGGCCAACGTCCTGACTTTC. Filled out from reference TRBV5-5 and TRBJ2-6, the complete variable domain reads DAGVTQSPTHLIKTRGQQVTLRCSPISGHKSVSWYQQVLGQGPQFIFQYYEKEERGRGNFPDRFSARQFPNYSSELNVNALLLGDSALYLCASTRRGQGGSGANVLTFGAGSRLTVL.

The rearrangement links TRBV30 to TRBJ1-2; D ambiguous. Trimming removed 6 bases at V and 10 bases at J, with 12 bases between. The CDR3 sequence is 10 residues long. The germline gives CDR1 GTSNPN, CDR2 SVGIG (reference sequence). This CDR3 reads CACRFSHYTF. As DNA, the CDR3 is TGTGCCTGCCGCTTCTCCCACTACACCTTC.

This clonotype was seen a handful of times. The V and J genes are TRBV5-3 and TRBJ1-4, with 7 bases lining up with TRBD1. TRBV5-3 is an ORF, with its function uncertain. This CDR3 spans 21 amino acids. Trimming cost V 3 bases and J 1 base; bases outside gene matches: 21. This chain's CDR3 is CARSSARSPVTGELTNEKLFF. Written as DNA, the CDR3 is TGTGCCAGAAGCTCGGCCCGGAGCCCCGTTACAGGGGAATTAACTAATGAAAAACTGTTTTTT.

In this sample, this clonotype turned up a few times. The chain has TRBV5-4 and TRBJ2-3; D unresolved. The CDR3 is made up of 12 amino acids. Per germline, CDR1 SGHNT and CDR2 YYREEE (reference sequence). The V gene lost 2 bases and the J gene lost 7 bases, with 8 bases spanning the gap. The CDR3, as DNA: TGTGCCAGCAGCTTCGGTCCCAATACGCAGTATTTT. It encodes CASSFGPNTQYF.

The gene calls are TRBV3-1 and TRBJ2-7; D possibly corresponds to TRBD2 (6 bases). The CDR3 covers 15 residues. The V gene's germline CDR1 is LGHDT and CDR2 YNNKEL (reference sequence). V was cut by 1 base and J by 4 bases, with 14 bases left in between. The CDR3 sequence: CASSQGGLGSYEQYF. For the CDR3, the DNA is TGTGCCAGCAGCCAAGGGGGACTCGGATCTTACGAGCAGTACTTC.

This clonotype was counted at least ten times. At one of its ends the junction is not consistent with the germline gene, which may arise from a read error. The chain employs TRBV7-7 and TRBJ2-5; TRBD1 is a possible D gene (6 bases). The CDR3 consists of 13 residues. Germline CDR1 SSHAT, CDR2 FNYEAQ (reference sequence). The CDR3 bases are TGTGCTAGCAGCCTGAGGGGGCAAGAGACCCAGTACTTC. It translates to CASSLRGQETQYF. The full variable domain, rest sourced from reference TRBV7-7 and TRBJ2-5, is GAGVSQSPRYKVTKRGQDVTLRCDPISSHATLYWYQQALGQGPEFLTYFNYEAQPDKSGLPSDRFSAERPEGSISTLTIQRTEQRDSAMYRCASSLRGQETQYFGPGTRLLVL.

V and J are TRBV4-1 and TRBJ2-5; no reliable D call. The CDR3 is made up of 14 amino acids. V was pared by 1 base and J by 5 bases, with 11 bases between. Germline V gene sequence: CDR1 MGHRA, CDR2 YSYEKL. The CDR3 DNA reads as TGCGCCAGCAGCCAAGTGGCCGTCGGGGAGACCCAGTACTTC. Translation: CASSQVAVGETQYF.

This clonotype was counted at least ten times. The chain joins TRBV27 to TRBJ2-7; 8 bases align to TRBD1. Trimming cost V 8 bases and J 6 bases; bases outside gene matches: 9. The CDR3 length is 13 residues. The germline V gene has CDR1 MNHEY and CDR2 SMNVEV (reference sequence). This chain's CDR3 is CASPSLDRVEQYF. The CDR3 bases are TGTGCCAGCCCCTCCCTGGACAGGGTCGAGCAGTACTTC.

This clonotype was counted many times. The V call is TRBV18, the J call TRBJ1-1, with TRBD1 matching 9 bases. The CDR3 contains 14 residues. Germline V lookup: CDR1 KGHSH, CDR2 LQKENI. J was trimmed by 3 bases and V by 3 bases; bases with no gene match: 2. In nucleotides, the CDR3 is TGTGCCAGCTCACCCCGGGACAGGGACACTGAAGCTTTCTTT. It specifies CASSPRDRDTEAFF.